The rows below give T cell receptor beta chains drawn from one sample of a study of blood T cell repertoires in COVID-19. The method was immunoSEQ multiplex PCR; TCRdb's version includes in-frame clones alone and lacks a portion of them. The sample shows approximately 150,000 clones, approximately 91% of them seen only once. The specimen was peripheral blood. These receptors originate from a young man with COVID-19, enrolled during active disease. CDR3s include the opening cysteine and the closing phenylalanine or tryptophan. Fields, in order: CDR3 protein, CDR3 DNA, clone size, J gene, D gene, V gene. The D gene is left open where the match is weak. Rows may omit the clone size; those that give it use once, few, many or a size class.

CAWSLGTSGRDTQYF	TGTGCCTGGAGCCTCGGGACTAGCGGGAGAGATACGCAGTATTTT	NA	TRBJ2-3	TRBD2	TRBV30
CASSFAADYNEQFF	TGTGCCAGCAGCTTTGCGGCAGATTACAATGAGCAGTTCTTC	NA	TRBJ2-1	NA	TRBV7-3
CASSPEDRAAKNIQYF	TGTGCCAGCTCACCAGAAGACAGGGCTGCCAAAAACATTCAGTACTTC	NA	TRBJ2-4	TRBD1	TRBV18
CAISSRVAGDTQYF	TGTGCCATCAGCTCGAGGGTAGCGGGAGATACGCAGTATTTT	NA	TRBJ2-3	TRBD2	TRBV10-3
CASSSGTDPYEQYF	TGTGCCAGCAGTTCGGGGACAGATCCCTACGAGCAGTACTTC	NA	TRBJ2-7	TRBD1	TRBV27
CASSVADTQYF	TGTGCCAGCAGTGTCGCAGATACGCAGTATTTT	NA	TRBJ2-3	NA	TRBV28
CASSHSLRNEQFF	TGTGCCAGCAGCCATAGCCTTAGGAATGAGCAGTTCTTC	NA	TRBJ2-1	NA	TRBV11-2
CASSFLLAGETDTQYF	TGTGCCAGCAGCTTCTTACTAGCGGGAGAAACGGATACGCAGTATTTT	NA	TRBJ2-3	TRBD2	TRBV7-8
CATSDLGLAGGETSTDTQYF	TGTGCCACCAGTGATTTGGGACTAGCGGGAGGCGAAACTAGCACAGATACGCAGTATTTT	NA	TRBJ2-3	TRBD2	TRBV24-1
CSVGHGLITDTQYF	TGCAGCGTTGGGCATGGCCTTATCACAGATACGCAGTATTTT	NA	TRBJ2-3	NA	TRBV29-1
CASSLAGAGGFMNEQFF	TGTGCCAGCAGTTTGGCCGGTGCAGGGGGCTTCATGAATGAGCAGTTCTTC	NA	TRBJ2-1	TRBD1	TRBV28
CASSPRDRGRHEQYF	TGTGCCAGCAGCCCCCGGGACAGGGGGCGCCACGAGCAGTACTTC	NA	TRBJ2-7	TRBD1	TRBV9
CASTHRWERSNQPQHF	TGTGCCAGTACCCATCGGTGGGAGCGAAGCAATCAGCCCCAGCATTTT	NA	TRBJ1-5	NA	TRBV19
CASSQQVPPGVALHF	TGTGCCAGTAGTCAACAGGTCCCGCCGGGGGTAGCCCTCCACTTT	few	TRBJ1-6	NA	TRBV19
CATSRDGDSRSEQYF	TGTGCCACCAGCAGAGATGGGGACAGTAGATCCGAGCAGTACTTC	NA	TRBJ2-7	TRBD1	TRBV15
CASSRDRVSNQPQHF	TGTGCCAGCAGCCGCGACAGGGTGTCTAATCAGCCCCAGCATTTT	NA	TRBJ1-5	TRBD1	TRBV7-8
CASSPTPGQAYGYTF	TGTGCCAGTAGTCCCACACCGGGACAGGCCTATGGCTACACCTTC	NA	TRBJ1-2	TRBD1	TRBV19
CAINQGQTGTLAEAFF	TGTGCCATCAACCAGGGCCAGACAGGGACTTTGGCTGAAGCTTTCTTT	NA	TRBJ1-1	TRBD1	TRBV10-3
CASSPGGGSSYNEQFF	TGTGCCAGCAGCCCAGGGGGCGGGAGTTCTTACAATGAGCAGTTCTTC	NA	TRBJ2-1	NA	TRBV7-9
CASRQSDTIYF	TGCGCCAGCAGACAGTCTGACACCATATATTTT	NA	TRBJ1-3	NA	TRBV5-1
CASSRSFGGDEKLFF	TGCGCCAGCAGCCGGTCGTTCGGGGGGGATGAAAAACTGTTTTTT	NA	TRBJ1-4	NA	TRBV4-3
CASSFLSWGQGSRDEQFF	TGTGCCAGCAGTTTTCTTTCATGGGGACAGGGCAGTAGGGATGAGCAGTTCTTC	NA	TRBJ2-1	TRBD1	TRBV28
CASSLRGGGYGYTF	TGTGCCAGCAGCTTAAGGGGAGGAGGCTATGGCTACACCTTC	NA	TRBJ1-2	NA	TRBV7-2
CASSSQLAVSRAGELFF	TGTGCCAGCAGTAGCCAACTAGCGGTCAGTAGGGCCGGGGAGCTGTTTTTT	NA	TRBJ2-2	TRBD2	TRBV28
CSASLGTQYF	TGCAGTGCTAGTCTGGGCACGCAGTATTTT	once	TRBJ2-3	NA	TRBV20-1
CASSLGVAGVAGELFF	TGTGCCAGCAGTTTGGGAGTAGCGGGAGTTGCCGGGGAGCTGTTTTTT	NA	TRBJ2-2	TRBD2	TRBV28
CASSKTGNNEQFF	TGTGCCAGCAGCAAAACAGGGAACAATGAGCAGTTCTTC	NA	TRBJ2-1	NA	TRBV7-7
CAWTSPGLYEQYF	TGTGCCTGGACCAGCCCAGGGCTCTACGAGCAGTACTTC	NA	TRBJ2-7	NA	TRBV30
CASSQGTREKLFF	TGTGCCAGCAGCCAGGGGACCAGGGAAAAACTGTTTTTT	NA	TRBJ1-4	NA	TRBV7-9
CASSPGQDNSPLHF	TGTGCCAGCAGCCCCGGACAGGATAATTCACCCCTCCACTTT	NA	TRBJ1-6	TRBD1	TRBV7-9
CAISGGDEQFF	TGTGCCATCAGTGGGGGCGATGAGCAGTTCTTC	NA	TRBJ2-1	NA	TRBV10-3
CASSLAIAGPNYEQYF	TGTGCCAGCAGCTTAGCCATAGCGGGTCCAAACTACGAGCAGTACTTC	few	TRBJ2-7	TRBD2	TRBV7-8
CASRDRMNTEAFF	TGTGCCAGCAGGGACAGAATGAACACTGAAGCTTTCTTT	once	TRBJ1-1	NA	TRBV6-5
CASSVETGSGANVLTF	TGTGCCAGCAGCGTGGAGACAGGATCTGGGGCCAACGTCCTGACTTTC	few	TRBJ2-6	NA	TRBV9
CASSTGAMNTEAFF	TGTGCCAGTTCTACAGGGGCCATGAACACTGAAGCTTTCTTT	NA	TRBJ1-1	TRBD1	TRBV19
CASSFEPGQPPRRNTGELFF	TGTGCCAGCAGCTTTGAACCGGGACAGCCCCCGAGGAGAAACACCGGGGAGCTGTTTTTT	NA	TRBJ2-2	NA	TRBV12-1
CASSLEQAGGYTF	TGTGCCAGCAGCTTAGAACAGGCCGGTGGCTACACCTTC	NA	TRBJ1-2	NA	TRBV7-2
CASSQGPFLDTQYF	TGCGCCAGCAGCCAAGGTCCGTTCTTAGATACGCAGTATTTT	once	TRBJ2-3	NA	TRBV4-3
CASSLVGGGGFSGNTIYF	TGTGCCAGCAGCTTAGTAGGGGGTGGGGGTTTCTCTGGAAACACCATATATTTT	NA	TRBJ1-3	NA	TRBV7-8
CASRNGRGTNEKLFF	TGTGCCAGCAGAAATGGGAGAGGGACTAATGAAAAACTGTTTTTT	NA	TRBJ1-4	NA	TRBV6-5
CAISGTGEWYEQYF	TGTGCCATCAGTGGAACAGGGGAATGGTACGAGCAGTACTTC	few	TRBJ2-7	TRBD1	TRBV10-3
CASSLRQGADTEAFF	TGCGCCAGCAGCCTTCGACAGGGGGCGGACACTGAAGCTTTCTTT	NA	TRBJ1-1	TRBD1	TRBV5-1
CASNTGTTNEKLFF	TGTGCCAGCAATACAGGGACAACTAATGAAAAACTGTTTTTT	NA	TRBJ1-4	NA	TRBV25-1
CASSQGSGLSYEQYF	TGTGCCAGCAGCCAAGGTAGCGGCCTTTCCTACGAGCAGTACTTC	NA	TRBJ2-7	NA	TRBV4-2
CASSSGQGSFF	TGTGCCAGCAGCTCGGGACAGGGATCGTTCTTC	NA	TRBJ2-1	TRBD1	TRBV5-6
CASSLYPNSGGLKNTEAFF	TGTGCCAGCAGTTTATATCCCAATTCCGGGGGGCTGAAGAACACTGAAGCTTTCTTT	NA	TRBJ1-1	NA	TRBV27
CASSQDRGFQPQHF	TGTGCCAGCAGCCAAGATAGAGGCTTTCAGCCCCAGCATTTT	NA	TRBJ1-5	NA	TRBV3-1/TRBV3-2
CASSGTRTAADTQYF	TGTGCCAGCAGCGGAACGCGGACAGCCGCAGATACGCAGTATTTT	NA	TRBJ2-3	NA	TRBV2
CASSLAPGPTDTQYF	TGCGCCAGCAGCTTGGCGCCAGGCCCCACAGATACGCAGTATTTT	NA	TRBJ2-3	NA	TRBV5-1
CASSPDRDYGYTF	TGTGCCAGCAGCCCGGACAGGGACTATGGCTACACCTTC	NA	TRBJ1-2	TRBD1	TRBV5-6
CASSEGRRLEQYF	TGTGCCAGCAGTGAGGGGAGGAGACTCGAGCAGTACTTC	NA	TRBJ2-7	NA	TRBV2
CASSLTRSNYGYTF	TGTGCCAGCAGTTTGACACGATCTAACTATGGCTACACCTTC	NA	TRBJ1-2	NA	TRBV27
CASSHRLGRVSGANVLTF	TGCGCCAGCAGCCATCGACTAGGTCGGGTATCTGGGGCCAACGTCCTGACTTTC	NA	TRBJ2-6	NA	TRBV4-1